A single sample gave rise to the 26 T cell receptor beta chains below, sequenced in a study of beta chain features in type 1 diabetes. Sequenced material consisted of expressed TCRB transcripts (all of the isolated RNA was reverse transcribed). Profiled with immunoSEQ multiplex PCR; TCRdb holds only in-frame clones, not every one. The table shows 300,000 to 400,000 clones, with around 9.7% occurring only once. No antigen has been assigned to these receptors. General study findings and limits: TCRB CDR3 length was moderately but significantly reduced in all four CD4+ subsets of Type 1 diabetes patients.

Sequencing was done on a sample of central memory CD4+ T cells from blood. These receptors originate from a man aged 30 to 45 with type 1 diabetes.

This clone has a handful of counts. The chain employs TRBV18 and TRBJ2-7; 7 nucleotides align to TRBD1. CDR1 is KGHSH and CDR2 is LQKENI in the germline V gene. This CDR3 comprises 13 residues. Germline trimming cut 0 bases from V and 8 bases from J; bases unmatched to any gene: 4. The CDR3: CASSPPYRGQQYF. As DNA, the CDR3 is TGTGCCAGCTCACCACCCTACAGGGGACAGCAGTACTTC.

The J gene is TRBJ1-2, the V gene TRBV4-3; D is ambiguous. The CDR3 consists of 17 residues. Trimming took 1 base from V and 5 from J, leaving 20 bases between them. Germline assignment: CDR1 LGHNA and CDR2 YSLEER. The CDR3 region has the DNA TGCGCCAGCAGCCAAGGGGGTGAGACAACCAGAGCGTATGGCTACACCTTC. Translation gives CASSQGGETTRAYGYTF.

This clone was counted many times. The V and J genes are TRBV10-2 and TRBJ2-6; D uncertain. The CDR3 sequence is 13 residues long. Germline CDR1 and CDR2: WSHSY and SAAADI. V lost 8 bases and J lost 0, with 5 bases in between. In nucleotides, the CDR3 is TGCGCCAGCGGAGTCTCTGGGGCCAACGTCCTGACTTTC. It encodes CASGVSGANVLTF.

This chain links TRBV6-1 with TRBJ1-5; 8 bases agree with TRBD1. CDR3 length: 16 residues. The V segment lost 4 bases and the J segment 3 bases; nucleotides outside the gene matches: 8. CDR1 MNHNS and CDR2 SASEGT come from the germline V gene. The CDR3 DNA reads TGTGCCAGCAGTGCCGGGACAGGCGGGTCCAATCAGCCCCAGCATTTT. It translates to CASSAGTGGSNQPQHF.

This chain links TRBV30 with TRBJ1-2, with D possibly being TRBD1 (5 bases). CDR1 is GTSNPN, CDR2 SVGIG, per germline (reference sequence). Trimming took 6 bases from V and 2 from J, leaving 13 bases between them. The CDR3 has 13 amino acids. CDR3 amino acids: CACTGDENYGYTF. CDR3 in DNA: TGTGCCTGCACCGGGGACGAAAACTATGGCTACACCTTC.

This clone was observed a handful of times. The chain has TRBV14 and TRBJ2-5; D may be TRBD1 or TRBD2 (5 bases each). CDR3 length equals 15 residues. The germline gives CDR1 SGHDN, CDR2 FVKESK. V was trimmed by 1 base and J by 6 bases, leaving 15 bases between them. The DNA of the CDR3 is TGTGCCAGCAGCCAAGGTACCGGGGCTAAGAAGACCCAGTACTTC. This codes for CASSQGTGAKKTQYF.

The V and J genes are TRBV29-1 and TRBJ2-3; D is unresolved. Trimming took 6 bases from V and 4 from J, leaving 11 bases between them. Germline V CDR1 and CDR2: SQVTM, ANQGSEA. The CDR3 has 12 residues. The CDR3 nucleotides are TGCAGCGTGGCCCACCAACCAGATACGCAGTATTTT. Translation gives CSVAHQPDTQYF.

V gene TRBV5-1 combines with J gene TRBJ1-2, with a tentative D call TRBD1 (5 bases). V gave up 0 bases and J gave up 4 bases, with 13 bases separating them. Looked up from germline, CDR1 is SGHRS and CDR2 is YFSETQ. This CDR3 region has 15 residues. The chain's CDR3 is CASSLDGGSFYGYTF. As DNA, the CDR3 is TGCGCCAGCAGCTTGGATGGGGGTTCCTTCTATGGCTACACCTTC. Using reference TRBV5-1 and TRBJ1-2 for the parts outside the CDR3, the full variable domain is KAGVTQTPRYLIKTRGQQVTLSCSPISGHRSVSWYQQTPGQGLQFLFEYFSETQRNKGNFPGRFSGRQFSNSRSEMNVSTLELGDSALYLCASSLDGGSFYGYTFGSGTRLTVV.

The chain links TRBV5-4 to TRBJ2-5; a weak D match, TRBD2 (5 bases). Trimming removed 2 bases at V and 5 bases at J, with 16 bases between. The CDR3 has 15 residues. Germline assignment: CDR1 SGHNT and CDR2 YYREEE (reference sequence). The CDR3 protein is CASSLFNLGEETQYF. As DNA, the CDR3 is TGTGCCAGCAGCTTATTCAACTTGGGAGAGGAGACCCAGTACTTC.

The chain recombines TRBV4-3 with TRBJ2-3; D is possibly TRBD1 (6 bases). The V end lost 2 bases, the J end lost 4 bases, and 10 bases lay between the germline ends. CDR3 length: 14 residues. Germline V gives CDR1 LGHNA, CDR2 YSLEER. The CDR3 nucleotides read TGCGCCAGCAGCCAAATGGGGGCTGCAGATACGCAGTATTTT. Translated, it gives CASSQMGAADTQYF.

Comment on this clone: This may come from a read error, since a much larger clone is one base off. The chain couples TRBV4-3 to TRBJ2-7; 11 bases map to TRBD1. Germline V gene sequence: CDR1 LGHNA, CDR2 YSLEER. The CDR3 length is 14 residues. The V gene end was trimmed by 3 bases and the J gene end by 3 bases; junction bases not matched to a gene: 1. CDR3 protein: CASSQGQGVYEQYF. In nucleotides, the CDR3 is TGCGCCAGCAGCCAGGGACAGGGGGTCTACGAGCAGTACTTC.

This clone was observed a handful of times. The V and J genes are TRBV5-6 and TRBJ1-1, with TRBD1 identical over 11 bases. This CDR3 contains 13 residues. The germline V gene has CDR1 SGHDT and CDR2 YYEEEE. After removal of 4 bases from V and 6 bases from J, the junction contained 2 bases not matched to a gene. CDR3 bases: TGTGCCAGCAGCCCGGGACAGGGGGCTGAAGCTTTCTTT. It codes for CASSPGQGAEAFF.

This clone has more than one count but fewer than ten. At the DNA level, this CDR3 is encoded by other sequences in the same sample as well. This chain joins TRBV5-1 and TRBJ2-7; no clear D gene. Germline V CDR1 and CDR2: SGHRS, YFSETQ. This CDR3 contains 11 residues. V lost 2 bases and J 6 bases, leaving 6 bases between the germline ends. For the CDR3, the DNA is TGCGCCAGCAGCTTCAGAGGCGAGCAGTACTTC. Encoded protein: CASSFRGEQYF.

The chain recombines TRBV10-3 with TRBJ2-2; a weak D match, TRBD2 (6 bases). Trimming removed 3 bases from V and 6 bases from J, with 17 bases in between. CDR3 size: 16 residues. Germline lookup yields CDR1 ENHRY and CDR2 SYGVKD. This chain's CDR3 is CAISDPGRRAPGELFF. CDR3 DNA: TGTGCCATCAGTGACCCCGGACGGAGGGCCCCCGGGGAGCTGTTTTTT.

V is TRBV6-5 and J is TRBJ1-1; D unclear. The V gene lost 5 bases and the J gene lost 1 base, with 8 bases spanning the gap. This CDR3 has 13 residues. CDR1 is MNHEY and CDR2 is SVGAGI in the germline V gene. DNA for the CDR3: TGTGCCAGCAGTGTTCGACCGAACACTGAAGCTTTCTTT. Amino acids: CASSVRPNTEAFF.

This clone came up a few times. V usage is TRBV2 and J usage is TRBJ1-3, with 7 bases aligning to TRBD1. Germline CDR1 reads SNHLY; CDR2 reads FYNNEI. Trimming cost V 7 bases and J 2 bases; bases outside gene matches: 8. The CDR3 has 15 amino acids. The CDR3 loop reads CASTPTGIPGNTIYF. CDR3 bases: TGTGCCAGCACCCCGACAGGGATCCCTGGAAACACCATATATTTT.

Written as DNA, the CDR3 is TGCGCCAGCAGCTCCGGTGGGGTGAGAAGTAATGGGGAGACCCAGTACTTC. This codes for CASSSGGVRSNGETQYF. This chain connects TRBV5-1 to TRBJ2-5, with D uncertain. Germline lookup yields CDR1 SGHRS and CDR2 YFSETQ. This CDR3 is 17 amino acids long. V gave up 3 bases and J gave up 5 bases, with 23 bases separating them.

The V gene is TRBV27, the J gene TRBJ2-7, with 7 bases aligning to TRBD1. The junction had 3 bases not matched to a gene; V was cut back by 5 bases and J by 5 bases. Germline V gene lookup returns CDR1 MNHEY and CDR2 SMNVEV (reference sequence). This CDR3 is built from 12 residues. The CDR3 sequence is CASSGQVHEQYF. For the CDR3, the DNA is TGTGCCAGCAGTGGACAGGTTCACGAGCAGTACTTC.

This clone was observed a handful of times. The chain has TRBV19 and TRBJ1-1, with a weak D call TRBD1 (5 bases). The V and J ends lost 4 bases and 11 bases respectively, with 14 bases between them. Germline loops: CDR1 LNHDA, CDR2 SQIVND (reference sequence). This CDR3 has 12 amino acids. The CDR3 protein is CASSTAGGRAFF. The CDR3 DNA follows: TGTGCCAGTAGTACCGCGGGGGGTCGCGCTTTCTTT.

This rearrangement joins TRBV9 to TRBJ1-2; 7 bases agree with TRBD1. The germline gives CDR1 SGDLS, CDR2 YYNGEE. The CDR3 has 13 residues. V lost 6 bases to trimming and J lost 3 bases; unmatched junction nucleotides: 5. CDR3 region: CASTGTAHYGYTF. CDR3 in DNA: TGTGCCAGCACCGGGACAGCCCACTATGGCTACACCTTC.

This clone was recorded a few times. V is TRBV5-1 and J is TRBJ2-2; TRBD1 might be the D (5 bases). This CDR3 contains 14 residues. Germline-derived CDR1 and CDR2 are SGHRS and YFSETQ. V lost 4 bases, J lost 6 bases, and 13 bases lay in between. This CDR3 reads CASSPGHLSGELFF. The CDR3 nucleotides are TGCGCCAGCAGCCCAGGACACCTCTCCGGGGAGCTGTTTTTT.

The chain uses TRBV7-2 and TRBJ2-5; D ambiguous. The V gene's germline CDR1 is SGHTA and CDR2 FQGNSA. V lost 1 base and J 14 bases, leaving 14 bases between the germline ends. The CDR3 runs to 12 residues. The CDR3 region is CASSLGRHTSYF. CDR3 DNA: TGTGCCAGCAGCTTAGGACGGCATACCTCTTACTTC.

This clone has a handful of counts. This sequence joins TRBV5-4 and TRBJ2-7, with D hard to call. V lost 4 bases and J 3 bases, leaving 5 bases between the germline ends. The germline gives CDR1 SGHNT, CDR2 YYREEE (reference sequence). CDR3 length equals 11 residues. The CDR3 region is CASSDLYEQYF. For the CDR3, the DNA is TGTGCCAGCAGCGATCTCTACGAGCAGTACTTC.

This clone was seen a few times. J is TRBJ1-6 and V is TRBV4-3; 8 bases are a match to TRBD1. CDR3 length equals 16 residues. The V gene end was trimmed by 4 bases and the J gene end by 6 bases; junction bases not matched to a gene: 8. Germline values: CDR1 LGHNA, CDR2 YSLEER. The chain's CDR3 is CASSPSRQGRNSPLHF. DNA of the CDR3: TGCGCCAGCAGCCCGAGTAGACAGGGGCGTAATTCACCCCTCCACTTT.

This chain uses TRBV28 with TRBJ2-7; 8 nucleotides align to TRBD2. Unmatched junction bases numbered 9, after V lost 2 bases and J lost 3 bases. CDR3 length: 16 amino acids. Germline V gene lookup returns CDR1 MDHEN and CDR2 SYDVKM. CDR3 DNA: TGTGCCAGCAGTTTACTCGGCGGGGGGAAGATCTACGAGCAGTACTTC. Encoded protein: CASSLLGGGKIYEQYF.

This chain links TRBV28 with TRBJ1-1, with D uncertain. Looked up from germline, CDR1 is MDHEN and CDR2 is SYDVKM. V lost 2 bases and J lost 4, with 17 bases in between. The CDR3 extends over 16 amino acids. CDR3 in DNA: TGTGCCAGCAGTTTAATTAAAGGGAGGGTAGGCACTGAAGCTTTCTTT. Translation: CASSLIKGRVGTEAFF.